This T cell receptor beta chain is from a study of cytomegalovirus exposure and HLA in healthy donors. With 60 Vbeta and 13 Jbeta primers, the PCR was carried out. Sequenced by immunoSEQ multiplex PCR; TCRdb stores in-frame clones only, minus some. The profile shows 95,000 to 150,000 clones, about 83% of them singletons. CDR3 length: 15 amino acids. V dropped 2 bases and J dropped 1 base, with 9 bases sitting between them. CDR1 is MNHNS, CDR2 SASEGT, per germline. This clone showed up just once. The sequence was obtained from a woman aged 40 to 49 in good health and CMV-seropositive. The chain joins TRBV6-1 to TRBJ2-1, with a tentative D call TRBD2 (5 bases). Material: PBMCs. The CDR3 here is CASSESGNSYNEQFF. CDR3 DNA: TGTGCCAGCAGTGAATCGGGGAATTCCTACAATGAGCAGTTCTTC.